One T cell receptor (beta chain) is described in this entry. V lost 0 bases and J lost 4; bases outside the gene matches: 8. Germline CDR1 and CDR2: SGDLS and YYNGEE. This CDR3 has 16 amino acids. Source study methods: Reference gene primer amplification in the assay estimated nucleated cell counts. Using immunoSEQ multiplex PCR, the repertoire was profiled, and TCRdb retains in-frame clones only, with some absent. For V, J and clone size, that table is used; D and trimming come from the DNA. The sample contains some 670,000 clones, 90% of which appear only once. The sample belongs to a study of blood T cell repertoires in COVID-19. About the research overall: Researchers got acute and convalescent COVID-19 samples from the United States, Italy and Spain.

The sample comprised peripheral blood. This receptor was taken from a woman under 30 with acute or convalescent COVID-19. The rearrangement uses TRBV9 and TRBJ1-2, with 8 bases that match TRBD1. The CDR3 coding sequence is TGTGCCAGCAGCGTAGGGACAGGGAAGGTTAGCTATGGCTACACCTTC. Translated, it gives CASSVGTGKVSYGYTF.